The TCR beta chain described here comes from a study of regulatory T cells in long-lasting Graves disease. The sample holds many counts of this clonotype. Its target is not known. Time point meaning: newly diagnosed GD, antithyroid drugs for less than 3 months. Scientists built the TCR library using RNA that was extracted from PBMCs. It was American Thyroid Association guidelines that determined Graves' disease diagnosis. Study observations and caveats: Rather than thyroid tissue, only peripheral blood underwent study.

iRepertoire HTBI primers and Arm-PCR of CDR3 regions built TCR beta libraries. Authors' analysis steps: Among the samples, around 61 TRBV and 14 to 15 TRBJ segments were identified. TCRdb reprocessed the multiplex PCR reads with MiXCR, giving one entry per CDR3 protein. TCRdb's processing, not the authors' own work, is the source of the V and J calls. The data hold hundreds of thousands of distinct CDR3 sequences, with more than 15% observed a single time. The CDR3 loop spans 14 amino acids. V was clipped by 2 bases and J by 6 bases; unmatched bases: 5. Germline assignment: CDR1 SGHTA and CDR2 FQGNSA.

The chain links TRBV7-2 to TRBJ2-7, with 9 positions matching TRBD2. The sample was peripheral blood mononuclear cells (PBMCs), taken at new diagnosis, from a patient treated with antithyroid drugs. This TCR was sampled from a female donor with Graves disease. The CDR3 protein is CASSLRGRAREQYF. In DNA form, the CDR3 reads TGTGCCAGCAGCTTACGCGGGAGGGCCCGCGAGCAGTACTTC.